This entry lists 3 T cell receptor beta chains sequenced from one sample in a study of T-cell reconstitution after alpha-beta-depleted transplantation in children. It was with unique molecular identifiers that the TCRbeta library was prepared. One entry per CDR3 protein results from TCRdb running MiXCR on the PCR reads. The sample has a few hundred thousand distinct CDR3 sequences, under 15% seen once. The sample here was PBMCs from the stem cell graft donor, taken from the stem cell graft. These receptors were collected from a human donor who donated a stem cell graft to a child with combined immunodeficiency.

The sample holds a few counts of this clonotype. The rearrangement uses TRBV28 and TRBJ1-2, with D maybe TRBD1 (5 bases). The CDR3 runs 17 residues. V gave up 6 bases and J gave up 4 bases, with 24 bases separating them. Germline V gene data show CDR1 as MDHEN and CDR2 as SYDVKM. The CDR3 loop is CASSKSPRQGWLYGYTF. The CDR3 DNA reads as TGTGCCAGCAGCAAATCCCCCCGGCAGGGATGGCTCTATGGCTACACCTTC.

This clonotype was observed a few times. J is TRBJ2-5 and V is TRBV19, with D unclear. Trimming stripped 1 base from V and 2 bases from J, with 11 bases between. Germline V gives CDR1 LNHDA, CDR2 SQIVND (reference sequence). The length of the CDR3 is 15 residues. CDR3 coding DNA: TGTGCCAGTAGTATAGGAAGTCTTCTACAAGAGACCCAGTACTTC. Its translation: CASSIGSLLQETQYF.

This clonotype was detected ten times or more. The V call is TRBV6-5, the J call TRBJ1-1; D is unresolved. Trimming removed 2 bases from V and 2 bases from J, with 6 bases in between. The CDR3 is 13 amino acids. Germline CDR1 is MNHEY and CDR2 is SVGAGI. In DNA, the CDR3 is TGTGCCAGCAGTTACGGCACAAACACTGAAGCTTTCTTT. Its translation is CASSYGTNTEAFF.